The T cell receptor (beta chain) described here comes from a study of blood T cells in healthy people across ages. V lost 2 bases, J lost 4 bases, and 3 bases stayed unmatched. Germline loops: CDR1 ENHRY, CDR2 SYGVKD. The CDR3 is made up of 14 amino acids. The extraction recovered at least 5.5 micrograms of total RNA per sample. About this clonotype itself: Its cognate antigen is unknown.

Next came a second PCR, run for roughly 6 to 11 cycles, which used a sample-barcoded 5' primer along with a J-beta primer mix. Each TCR beta cDNA got a 12-nucleotide random molecular identifier. TCRdb independently ran MiXCR on the 5' RACE reads; one entry per CDR3 protein. Here the sample spans 1.8 million or so distinct CDR3 sequences, around 42% being singletons. The study's findings and limits: Diversity of TCR beta correlated strongly with naive T cell percentage.

Sequenced material: blood. The origin of this receptor is a human donor in good health. The genes are TRBV10-3 and TRBJ2-3; 7 positions agree with TRBD1. CDR3 sequence reads: CAISEDRVADTQYF. The CDR3 DNA follows: TGTGCCATCAGTGAGGACAGGGTGGCAGATACGCAGTATTTT.